The clone carrying this T cell receptor (beta chain) turned up a few times. Its antigen is unidentified. This specimen comes from a study of blood T cells in healthy people across ages. The study, taken as a whole, reports: Long-lived donors exceeded aged donors in naive CD4+ cells and diversity. Bulk PBMC profiling left naive and antigen-experienced comparisons inconclusive.

Primers used in a second PCR of about 6 to 11 cycles were a sample-barcoded 5' primer and a J-beta primer mix. Via MiXCR, TCRdb re-called the 5' RACE reads, giving one row per CDR3 protein. The top ten hold roughly 24% of the sample, which has 780,000 or so distinct CDR3 sequences, roughly three fifths seen once. This CDR3 region has 17 residues. Germline V gene lookup returns CDR1 SQVTM and CDR2 ANQGSEA. V lost 4 bases, J lost 7 bases, and 17 bases stayed unmatched. This TCR was sampled from a man in his forties in good health. The chain links TRBV29-1 to TRBJ2-1; 9 bases align to TRBD1. The sample comprised blood. The DNA for the CDR3 is TGCAGCGTTGGGGGACAGGGAGAAAGGGGGGTTTTTAATGAGCAGTTCTTC. This encodes CSVGGQGERGVFNEQFF.